What follows is one TCR beta chain and its context. The antigen is not known. The sample belongs to a study of T cell responses to AZD1222 COVID-19 vaccine. Study-level points and caveats: Recipients of AZD1222 seropositive at baseline numbered only 6 or 7.

Trimming cost V 1 base and J 6 bases; bases outside gene matches: 10. This CDR3 is 16 amino acids long. The germline V gene has CDR1 LNHNV and CDR2 YYDKDF (reference sequence). Data came from immunoSEQ multiplex PCR; TCRdb stores just in-frame clones and leaves some out. The table shows 80,000 or so clones, with around 90% occurring only once. The chain combines TRBV15 with TRBJ2-7; 9 bases map to TRBD1. Material: peripheral blood, obtained 28 days after the second AZD1222 dose. The receptor was isolated from an adult who received the AZD1222 COVID-19 vaccine. The CDR3 loop reads CATSRGGGTGRAEQYF. Here the CDR3 DNA reads TGTGCCACCAGCAGAGGAGGTGGGACAGGGAGGGCCGAGCAGTACTTC.